The T cell receptor beta chain described here comes from a study of Ad26.COV2.S vaccination and SARS-CoV-2 variants. Findings and limits, study-wide: Similar non-spike TCR breadth was observed in recipients of vaccine and of placebo. Responses of T cells in total may have been underestimated by the TCR breadth and depth analyses.

As concerns this clone: Its antigen is currently unknown.

TCRdb's table, derived via immunoSEQ multiplex PCR, lists solely in-frame clones and lacks some. The sample holds some 250,000 clones, 85% to 90% seen once. Treatment: about 20 received Ad26.COV2.S at low or high dose, single or two shots; roughly five received placebo; per-sample allocation not given. The samples date from day 63 after the first vaccine or placebo injection. The germline gives CDR1 SEHNR, CDR2 FQNEAQ (reference sequence). The CDR3 consists of 17 residues. V was cut by 4 bases and J by 5 bases, with 21 bases left in between. The chain has TRBV7-9 and TRBJ2-1, with D possibly being TRBD2 (6 bases). The receptor's source is a person between 18 and 65 years old who received the Ad26.COV2.S COVID-19 vaccine or a placebo. Sequenced material: peripheral blood, taken in a trial of Ad26.COV2.S vaccine versus placebo. CDR3 in DNA: TGTGCCAGCAGCTCTCCCCCGGGAGCGGTGAACGACAATGAGCAGTTCTTC. This sequence encodes CASSSPPGAVNDNEQFF.